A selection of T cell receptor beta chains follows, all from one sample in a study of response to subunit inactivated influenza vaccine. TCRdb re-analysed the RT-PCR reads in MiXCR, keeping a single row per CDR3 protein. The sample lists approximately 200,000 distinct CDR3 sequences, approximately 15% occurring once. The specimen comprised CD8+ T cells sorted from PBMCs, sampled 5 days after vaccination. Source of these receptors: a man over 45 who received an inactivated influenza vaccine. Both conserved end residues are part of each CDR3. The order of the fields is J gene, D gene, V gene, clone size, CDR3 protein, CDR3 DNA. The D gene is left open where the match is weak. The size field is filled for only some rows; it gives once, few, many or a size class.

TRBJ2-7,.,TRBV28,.,CASSLGETPQYEQYF,TGTGCCAGCAGCCTCGGGGAGACACCTCAGTACGAGCAGTACTTC
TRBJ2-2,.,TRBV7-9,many,CASSSYRDTGELFF,TGTGCCAGCAGCTCATACAGGGACACCGGGGAGCTGTTTTTT
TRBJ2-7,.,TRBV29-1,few,CSVEGGRGTYEQYF,TGCAGCGTTGAAGGGGGCCGGGGTACCTACGAGCAGTACTTC
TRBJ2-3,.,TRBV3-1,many,CASSQGGTSTDTQYF,TGTGCCAGCAGCCAAGGTGGGACAAGCACAGATACGCAGTATTTT
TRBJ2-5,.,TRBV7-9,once,CASSLDGEQETQYF,TGTGCCAGCAGCTTGGACGGAGAACAAGAGACCCAGTACTTC
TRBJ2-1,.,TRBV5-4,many,CASTGHYNEQFF,TGTGCCAGCACGGGACATTACAATGAGCAGTTCTTC
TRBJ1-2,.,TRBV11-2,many,CASSSAPDYGYTF,TGTGCCAGCAGCTCAGCTCCAGACTATGGCTACACCTTC
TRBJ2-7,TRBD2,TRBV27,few,CASSQIGSGPYEQYF,TGTGCCAGCAGCCAAATTGGTAGCGGGCCCTACGAGCAGTACTTC
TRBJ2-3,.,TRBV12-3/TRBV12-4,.,CASSSGPSTDTQYF,TGTGCCAGCAGTTCTGGACCAAGCACAGATACGCAGTATTTT
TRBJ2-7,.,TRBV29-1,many,CSVDTDNSYEQYF,TGCAGCGTTGACACCGATAATTCCTACGAGCAGTACTTC
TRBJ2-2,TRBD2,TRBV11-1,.,CASSLAKYLAELYTGELFF,TGTGCCAGCAGCTTAGCGAAATACCTAGCGGAACTTTACACCGGGGAGCTGTTTTTT
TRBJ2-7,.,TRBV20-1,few,CSARWGVHEQYF,TGCAGTGCTAGGTGGGGAGTCCACGAGCAGTACTTC
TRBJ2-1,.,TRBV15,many,CATSSQELGGEQFF,TGTGCCACCAGCAGCCAAGAGTTAGGGGGTGAGCAGTTCTTC
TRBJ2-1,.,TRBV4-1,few,CASSQVSESYNEQFF,TGCGCCAGCAGCCAAGTGTCGGAATCCTACAATGAGCAGTTCTTC
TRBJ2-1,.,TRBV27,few,CASSLIRGEQFF,TGTGCCAGCAGTTTAATTCGGGGCGAGCAGTTCTTC
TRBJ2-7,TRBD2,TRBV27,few,CASSRLATTYEQYF,TGTGCCAGCAGTCGACTAGCGACTACCTACGAGCAGTACTTC
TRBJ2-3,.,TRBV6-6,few,CASRGQGTQYF,TGTGCCAGCAGGGGTCAGGGGACGCAGTATTTT
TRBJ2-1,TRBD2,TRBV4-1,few,CASSQDLASGGYNEQFF,TGCGCCAGCAGCCAAGATTTGGCTAGCGGGGGTTACAATGAGCAGTTCTTC
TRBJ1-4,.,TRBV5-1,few,CASSDRMGTNEKLFF,TGCGCCAGCAGTGACCGGATGGGAACTAATGAAAAACTGTTTTTT
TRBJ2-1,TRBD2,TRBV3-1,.,CASSQDEGTSGGLSYNEQFF,TGTGCCAGCAGCCAAGACGAAGGGACTAGCGGGGGCCTCTCCTACAATGAGCAGTTCTTC
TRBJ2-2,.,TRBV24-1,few,CATSDLQTGNTGELFF,TGTGCCACCAGTGATTTGCAGACAGGGAACACCGGGGAGCTGTTTTTT
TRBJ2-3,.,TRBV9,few,CASSVPPADTQYF,TGTGCCAGCAGCGTGCCCCCGGCAGATACGCAGTATTTT
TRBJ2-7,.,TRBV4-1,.,CASSQDWKWEYSYEQYF,TGCGCCAGCAGCCAAGATTGGAAATGGGAGTACTCCTACGAGCAGTACTTC
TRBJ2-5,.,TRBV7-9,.,CASSLPVGWGETQYF,TGTGCCAGCAGCTTGCCGGTGGGCTGGGGGGAGACCCAGTACTTC
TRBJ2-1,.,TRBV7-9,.,CASSFQGWNEQFF,TGTGCCAGCAGCTTCCAGGGTTGGAATGAGCAGTTCTTC
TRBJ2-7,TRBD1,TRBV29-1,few,CSARTGAGYEQYF,TGCAGCGCCAGGACAGGGGCCGGTTACGAGCAGTACTTC
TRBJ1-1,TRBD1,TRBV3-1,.,CASSPRDRGLTEAFF,TGTGCCAGCAGCCCTAGGGACAGGGGGTTGACTGAAGCTTTCTTT
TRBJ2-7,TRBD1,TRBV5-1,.,CASSLTGTGAYEQYF,TGCGCCAGCAGCTTGACCGGGACAGGGGCCTACGAGCAGTACTTC
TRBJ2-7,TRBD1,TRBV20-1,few,CSASSQGDSYEQYF,TGCAGTGCTAGTTCCCAGGGGGATTCCTACGAGCAGTACTTC
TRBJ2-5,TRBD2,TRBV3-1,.,CASSPGLAAVQETQYF,TGTGCCAGCAGCCCCGGACTAGCGGCCGTCCAAGAGACCCAGTACTTC
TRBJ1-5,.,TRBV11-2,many,CASSSHQPQHF,TGTGCCAGCAGCTCCCATCAGCCCCAGCATTTT
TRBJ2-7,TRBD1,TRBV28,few,CASSGKTGGRSYEQYF,TGTGCCAGCAGTGGAAAGACAGGGGGTCGAAGCTACGAGCAGTACTTC
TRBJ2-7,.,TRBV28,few,CASSLLSAPSPYEQYF,TGTGCCAGCAGTTTATTGTCGGCTCCTTCACCCTACGAGCAGTACTTC
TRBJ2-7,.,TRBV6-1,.,CASTPTLTRPTREQYF,TGTGCCAGCACCCCAACCTTAACGAGACCCACCCGGGAGCAGTACTTC
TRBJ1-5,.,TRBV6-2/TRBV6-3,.,CAIRTFDQPQHF,TGTGCCATTCGGACCTTCGATCAGCCCCAGCATTTT
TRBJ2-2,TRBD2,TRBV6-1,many,CASSTLAGGATGTGELFF,TGTGCCAGCAGTACCCTAGCGGGGGGCGCCACGGGCACCGGGGAGCTGTTTTTT
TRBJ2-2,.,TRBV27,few,CASGNPRTGELFF,TGTGCCAGCGGTAATCCCCGAACCGGGGAGCTGTTTTTT
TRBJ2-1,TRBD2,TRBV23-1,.,CASARLAGGKNEQFF,TGCGCCAGTGCACGACTAGCGGGAGGGAAGAATGAGCAGTTCTTC
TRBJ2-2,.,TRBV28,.,CASSFGLVGQYTGELFF,TGTGCCAGCAGTTTTGGTCTCGTTGGTCAATACACCGGGGAGCTGTTTTTT
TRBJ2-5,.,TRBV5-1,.,CASSLIVQQETQYF,TGCGCCAGCAGCTTGATTGTACAGCAAGAGACCCAGTACTTC
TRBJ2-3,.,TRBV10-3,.,CAISDAGLADTQYF,TGTGCCATCAGTGATGCGGGGCTCGCAGATACGCAGTATTTT
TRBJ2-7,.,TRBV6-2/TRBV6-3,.,CASTSPSGSSYEQYF,TGTGCCAGCACCAGCCCCTCGGGGAGCTCCTACGAGCAGTACTTC
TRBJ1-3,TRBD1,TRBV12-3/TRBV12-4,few,CASSHGQDRNTIYF,TGTGCCAGCAGTCACGGACAGGACCGAAACACCATATATTTT
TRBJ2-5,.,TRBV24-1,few,CATSDALGVETQYF,TGTGCCACCAGTGATGCCCTGGGGGTGGAGACCCAGTACTTC
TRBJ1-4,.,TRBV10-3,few,CAAMPDGTNEKLFF,TGTGCCGCAATGCCCGACGGAACTAATGAAAAACTGTTTTTT
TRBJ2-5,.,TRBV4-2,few,CASSQPGPRETQYF,TGTGCCAGCAGCCAGCCGGGTCCCAGGGAGACCCAGTACTTC
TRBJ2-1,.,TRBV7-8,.,CASSPGVRSNEQFF,TGTGCCAGCAGCCCGGGGGTCAGGTCGAATGAGCAGTTCTTC
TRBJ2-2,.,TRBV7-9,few,CASSFFRGGGELFF,TGTGCCAGCAGCTTCTTTCGGGGAGGCGGGGAGCTGTTTTTT
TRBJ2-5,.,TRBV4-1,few,CASSYGTAGETQYF,TGCGCCAGCAGCTACGGGACGGCGGGGGAGACCCAGTACTTC